This T cell receptor beta chain was sequenced in a study of CD8+ T cells in alopecia areata. Across the whole study: Treated patients were given 5 to 10 mg oral tofacitinib twice daily.

Comment on this clone: Its target is not known.

Punch biopsies of lesional scalp, plus peripheral blood, were taken from alopecia areata patients. Trimming removed 5 bases at V and 5 bases at J, with 16 bases between. CDR1 is SGHAT, CDR2 FQNNGV, per germline. The CDR3 totals 14 residues. RNA was extracted and reverse transcribed into cDNA as the sequencing template. Profiled with immunoSEQ multiplex PCR; TCRdb holds only in-frame clones, not every one. This table holds under 85,000 clones, about half found once. Broader study findings: Alphabeta T cells residing in normal skin are also sequenced in scalp samples. TCR sharing was clearer in mice than between patients, perhaps partly owing to patient HLA diversity.

The chain carries TRBV11-2 and TRBJ2-7; D possibly uses TRBD1 or TRBD2 (5 bases each). Sequences were derived from CD8+ T cells sorted from blood, sampled at week 0. The sequence was obtained from a human donor with alopecia areata. The CDR3 loop reads CASSHGTAWNEQYF. Written as DNA, the CDR3 is TGTGCCAGCAGCCATGGGACGGCGTGGAACGAGCAGTACTTC.